This TCR beta chain was sequenced in a study of cytomegalovirus exposure and HLA in healthy donors. Use of 60 Vbeta and 13 Jbeta primers characterized the PCR. TCRdb's copy holds only in-frame clones and misses some; the assay was immunoSEQ multiplex PCR. The table lists 60,000 or so clones, around 77% of them singletons. V shed 5 bases and J shed 8 bases, with 18 bases lying between them. Germline assignment: CDR1 LNHDA and CDR2 SQIVND (reference sequence). The CDR3 sequence is 14 residues long. This clone was counted a few times. The rearrangement links TRBV19 to TRBJ1-2; D is ambiguous. The specimen was PBMCs. The TCR comes from a woman in her thirties or forties in good health and CMV-seropositive. The CDR3 protein is CASSGDRGAGGYTF. The CDR3 region has the DNA TGTGCCAGTAGTGGTGATCGGGGTGCGGGAGGCTACACCTTC.